This TCR beta chain came from a study of Ad26.COV2.S vaccination and SARS-CoV-2 variants. Study outcomes and limitations: Vaccinees showed greater spike-specific TCR breadth than placebo recipients. Spike-specific responses of CD8+ and CD4+ T cells were reported to display substantial breadth after vaccination.

The CDR3 contains 15 residues. Germline CDR1 MRHNA, CDR2 SNTAGT. V was clipped by 0 bases and J by 8 bases; unmatched bases: 4. In the case of this clone: What it binds is unknown.

Assay used: immunoSEQ multiplex PCR; TCRdb lists only in-frame clones, some missing. Of some 190,000 clones listed, around nine tenths are singletons. The source was peripheral blood, collected after recovery from COVID-19. The sequence was obtained from a human donor who had recovered from COVID-19. The rearrangement links TRBV6-4 to TRBJ1-4; 9 positions agree with TRBD1. The CDR3: CASSDSIQGAEKLFF. The CDR3, as DNA: TGTGCCAGCAGTGACTCGATACAGGGGGCCGAAAAACTGTTTTTT.